The 17 T cell receptor beta chains below all came from one sample that was sequenced in a study of shared clonotypes between healthy human individuals. This table comes from immunoSEQ multiplex PCR, and its TCRdb copy is limited to in-frame clones, with some not included. The sample records 1.5 million to 1.9 million clones, 95% to 99% being singletons. Sequenced input: naive CD4+ T cells sorted from blood. Subset in this sample: CD45RA+ positively selected. These receptors all come from a man aged 25-45 years in good health.

The rearrangement joins TRBV7-9 to TRBJ1-3; TRBD1 might be the D (5 bases). CDR1 and CDR2 from the germline V gene are SEHNR and FQNEAQ (reference sequence). The CDR3 consists of 16 residues. V was trimmed by 5 bases and J by 0 bases, leaving 14 bases between them. The CDR3 loop is CASSAGGRNSGNTIYF. CDR3 coding DNA: TGTGCCAGCAGCGCCGGGGGACGCAACTCTGGAAACACCATATATTTT.

V and J are TRBV4-3 and TRBJ2-5; 8 nucleotides match TRBD2. Germline lookup yields CDR1 LGHNA and CDR2 YSLEER. The CDR3 sequence is 16 residues long. The V and J ends lost 1 base and 4 bases, in that order; junction bases with no gene match: 8. The CDR3 sequence: CASSQVRGGAGETQYF. The CDR3 DNA is TGCGCCAGCAGCCAAGTCCGGGGGGGCGCAGGAGAGACCCAGTACTTC.

This chain connects TRBV28 to TRBJ2-3; 9 bases match TRBD2. CDR3 length: 17 residues. The junction had 6 bases not matched to a gene; V was cut back by 2 bases and J by 0 bases. Looked up from germline, CDR1 is MDHEN and CDR2 is SYDVKM. CDR3 region: CASSLERLAGSTDTQYF. CDR3 nucleotides: TGTGCCAGCAGTTTAGAACGGCTAGCGGGGAGCACAGATACGCAGTATTTT.

J is TRBJ2-1 and V is TRBV5-4; TRBD1 matches at 9 bases. Germline V gene sequence: CDR1 SGHNT, CDR2 YYREEE (reference sequence). With 6 bases clipped from V and 7 bases from J, the junction kept 14 bases outside the gene matches. The CDR3 has 16 amino acids. The CDR3 sequence: CASNPGARQGVNEQFF. CDR3 nucleotides: TGTGCCAGCAATCCGGGGGCGCGACAGGGGGTGAATGAGCAGTTCTTC.

This clone was recorded only once. The chain has TRBV19 and TRBJ2-4; the D gene is possibly TRBD1 (5 bases). V lost 0 bases to trimming and J lost 0 bases, with 12 bases between them. Germline V gene lookup returns CDR1 LNHDA and CDR2 SQIVND (reference sequence). The CDR3 is 17 residues long. CDR3 amino acids: CASSIEWQGPAKNIQYF. Here the CDR3 DNA reads TGTGCCAGTAGTATAGAGTGGCAGGGCCCAGCCAAAAACATTCAGTACTTC.

The J gene is TRBJ2-5, the V gene TRBV28; D is unclear. The germline V gene encodes CDR1 MDHEN and CDR2 SYDVKM. Trimming cost V 4 bases and J 5 bases, with 8 bases left between them. The CDR3 extends over 12 amino acids. Here the CDR3 DNA reads TGTGCCAGCAGTTCTGACACGGAGACCCAGTACTTC. It encodes CASSSDTETQYF.

The rearrangement links TRBV7-9 to TRBJ2-4; D may be TRBD2 (6 bases). Looked up from germline, CDR1 is SEHNR and CDR2 is FQNEAQ (reference sequence). The CDR3 is made up of 14 amino acids. The V gene lost 5 bases and the J gene lost 8 bases, with 16 bases spanning the gap. The CDR3 loop is CASSPGLSDDIQYF. DNA of the CDR3: TGTGCCAGCAGCCCGGGACTCAGCGACGACATTCAGTACTTC.

V is TRBV5-6 and J is TRBJ1-5, with unresolved D. Deletions cut 1 base from V and 0 bases from J, with 8 bases between. The germline V gene encodes CDR1 SGHDT and CDR2 YYEEEE. The CDR3 length is 15 residues. CDR3 sequence (DNA): TGTGCCAGCAGCTTGAAACAGTATAGCAATCAGCCCCAGCATTTT. This codes for CASSLKQYSNQPQHF.

This chain uses TRBV6-6 with TRBJ2-1; TRBD1 or TRBD2 may be the D gene (7 bases each). Trimming stripped 5 bases from V and 4 bases from J, with 15 bases between. Germline V CDR1 and CDR2: MNHNY, SVGAGI (reference sequence). CDR3 length: 15 amino acids. The CDR3 nucleotides read TGTGCCAGCAGTGGTACAGGGGAGGGGTACAATGAGCAGTTCTTC. Protein: CASSGTGEGYNEQFF.

The chain recombines TRBV29-1 with TRBJ2-4, with D perhaps TRBD2 (7 bases). Deletions cut 7 bases from V and 9 bases from J, with 16 bases between. Germline CDR1 is SQVTM and CDR2 is ANQGSEA. The CDR3 consists of 12 residues. CDR3 in amino acids: CSAKGGMGIQYF. The CDR3 coding sequence is TGCAGCGCGAAGGGGGGGATGGGCATTCAGTACTTC. Together with reference TRBV29-1 and TRBJ2-4, the CDR3 gives the full variable domain: SAVISQKPSRDICQRGTSLTIQCQVDSQVTMMFWYRQQPGQSLTLIATANQGSEATYESGFVIDKFPISRPNLTFSTLTVSNMSPEDSSIYLCSAKGGMGIQYFGAGTRLSVL.

As to this clone: The same CDR3 can be traced to other DNA sequences in this sample. This rearrangement joins TRBV4-1 to TRBJ2-7; unclear D gene. Trimming left V 2 bases short and J 0 bases short, with 5 bases between. This CDR3 comprises 13 residues. Germline CDR1 is MGHRA and CDR2 is YSYEKL. The CDR3 is CASSQRDSYEQYF. The CDR3 nucleotides read TGCGCCAGCAGCCAAAGGGACTCCTACGAGCAGTACTTC.

J is TRBJ2-3 and V is TRBV5-6, with TRBD1 identical over 7 bases. The CDR3 runs to 15 residues. V lost 2 bases, J lost 0 bases, and 3 bases stayed unmatched. The germline V gene encodes CDR1 SGHDT and CDR2 YYEEEE. CDR3 sequence reads: CASSFEQGSTDTQYF. CDR3 nucleotide sequence: TGTGCCAGCAGCTTCGAACAGGGGAGCACAGATACGCAGTATTTT.

This clone came up once. The same CDR3 arises from other DNA sequences in this sample as well. The CDR3 protein is CASSLGGNTEAFF. For the CDR3, the DNA is TGTGCCAGCAGCTTGGGGGGTAACACTGAAGCTTTCTTT. V gene TRBV5-6 combines with J gene TRBJ1-1; D gene uncertain. This CDR3 contains 13 residues. CDR1 is SGHDT, CDR2 YYEEEE, per germline. V lost 0 bases to trimming and J lost 2 bases, with 5 bases between them.

The rearrangement links TRBV7-8 to TRBJ2-2, with TRBD2 identical over 12 bases. CDR1 is SGHVS and CDR2 is FQNEAQ in the germline V gene. J lost 3 bases, V lost 2 bases, and 10 bases had no gene match. CDR3 size: 19 residues. This CDR3 reads CASSLRRASGRGYTGELFF. The CDR3 coding sequence is TGTGCCAGCAGCTTAAGGCGAGCTAGCGGGAGGGGGTACACCGGGGAGCTGTTTTTT.

The V and J genes are TRBV5-5 and TRBJ2-2; TRBD1 might be the D (6 bases). V dropped 0 bases and J dropped 5 bases, with 14 bases sitting between them. Germline assignment: CDR1 SGHKS and CDR2 YYEKEE (reference sequence). The length of the CDR3 is 16 residues. The CDR3 region has the DNA TGTGCCAGCAGCTTGGAGCCGGACCAGGGGACCGGGGAGCTGTTTTTT. This translates into CASSLEPDQGTGELFF. Full variable domain (outside the CDR3, taken from reference TRBV5-5 and TRBJ2-2): DAGVTQSPTHLIKTRGQQVTLRCSPISGHKSVSWYQQVLGQGPQFIFQYYEKEERGRGNFPDRFSARQFPNYSSELNVNALLLGDSALYLCASSLEPDQGTGELFFGEGSRLTVL.

The gene calls are TRBV11-2 and TRBJ2-6, with D maybe TRBD2 (5 bases). Trimming pared 2 bases from V and 1 base from J, leaving 15 bases between. The CDR3 extends over 18 amino acids. Per germline, CDR1 SGHAT and CDR2 FQNNGV. CDR3 protein: CASSLKLRAHSGANVLTF. The CDR3, as DNA: TGTGCCAGCAGCTTAAAGTTGCGGGCCCATTCTGGGGCCAACGTCCTGACTTTC.

The chain carries TRBV11-2 and TRBJ2-3, with TRBD1 identical over 9 bases. Germline values: CDR1 SGHAT, CDR2 FQNNGV. This CDR3 has 18 amino acids. The junction had 15 bases not matched to a gene; V was cut back by 8 bases and J by 0 bases. CDR3 bases: TGTGCCAGCTACGATCCCGGGACAGGGACTCCTAGCACAGATACGCAGTATTTT. This translates into CASYDPGTGTPSTDTQYF.